The sequence of this T cell receptor (beta chain) was determined in a study of T cell responses to AZD1222 COVID-19 vaccine. Study observations and caveats: Epitopes outside B.1.351 and B.1.1.7 mutated regions reportedly drew nearly half of spike TCRs.

Only in-frame clones appear in the TCRdb table, and some are missing; sequencing was by immunoSEQ multiplex PCR. The sample includes around 99,000 clones, roughly 84% seen only once; the top ten take roughly 15%. With respect to this clone: Its specificity is not known.

The source of this sequence is an adult in good health. Specimen: peripheral blood, collected on day 0 of AZD1222 vaccination.

CDR3 loop: CASSVGMGGGGSPLHF. The CDR3 nucleotides read TGTGCCAGCAGCGTTGGGATGGGGGGGGGAGGTTCACCCCTCCACTTT. This chain uses TRBV5-4 with TRBJ1-6; weak D call: TRBD1 (5 bases). The CDR3 is 16 amino acids. Germline V gene lookup returns CDR1 SGHNT and CDR2 YYREEE (reference sequence). V lost 4 bases and J lost 9, with 20 bases in between.